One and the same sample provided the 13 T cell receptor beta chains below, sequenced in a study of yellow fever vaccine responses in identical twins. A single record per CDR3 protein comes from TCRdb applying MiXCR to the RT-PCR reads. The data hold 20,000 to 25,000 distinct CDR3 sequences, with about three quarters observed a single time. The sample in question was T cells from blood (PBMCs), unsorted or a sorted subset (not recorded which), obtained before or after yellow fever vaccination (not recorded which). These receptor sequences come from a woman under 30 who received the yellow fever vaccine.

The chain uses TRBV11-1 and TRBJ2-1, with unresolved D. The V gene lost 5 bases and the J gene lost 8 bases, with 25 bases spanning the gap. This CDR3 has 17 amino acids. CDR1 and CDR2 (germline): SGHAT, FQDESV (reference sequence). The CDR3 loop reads CASSPPGVEPSKHEQFF. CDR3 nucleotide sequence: TGTGCCAGCAGCCCCCCTGGTGTTGAGCCTTCCAAGCATGAGCAGTTCTTC.

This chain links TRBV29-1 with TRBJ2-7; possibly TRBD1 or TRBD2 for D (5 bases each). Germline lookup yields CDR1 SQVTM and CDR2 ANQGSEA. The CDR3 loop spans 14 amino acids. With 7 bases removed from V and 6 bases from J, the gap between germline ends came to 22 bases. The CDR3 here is CSGVRDAPGGEQYF. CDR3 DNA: TGCAGCGGGGTCCGGGACGCACCCGGAGGCGAGCAGTACTTC.

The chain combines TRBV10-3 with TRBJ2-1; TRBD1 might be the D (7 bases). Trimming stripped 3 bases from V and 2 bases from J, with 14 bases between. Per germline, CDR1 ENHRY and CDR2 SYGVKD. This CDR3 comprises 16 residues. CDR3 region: CAISDGAGGTYNEQFF. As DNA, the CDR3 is TGTGCCATCAGTGATGGGGCAGGGGGGACCTACAATGAGCAGTTCTTC.

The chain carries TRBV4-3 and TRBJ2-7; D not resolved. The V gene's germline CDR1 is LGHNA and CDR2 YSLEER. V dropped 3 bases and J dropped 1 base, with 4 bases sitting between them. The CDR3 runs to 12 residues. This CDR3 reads CASSHPSYEQYF. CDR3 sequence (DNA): TGCGCCAGCAGCCATCCTTCCTACGAGCAGTACTTC.

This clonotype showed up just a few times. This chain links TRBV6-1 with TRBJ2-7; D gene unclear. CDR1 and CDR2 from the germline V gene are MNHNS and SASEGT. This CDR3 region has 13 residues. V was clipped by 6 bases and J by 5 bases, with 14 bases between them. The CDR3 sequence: CASSPNRVHEQYV. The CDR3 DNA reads TGTGCCAGCAGCCCGAACCGGGTCCACGAGCAGTACGTC.

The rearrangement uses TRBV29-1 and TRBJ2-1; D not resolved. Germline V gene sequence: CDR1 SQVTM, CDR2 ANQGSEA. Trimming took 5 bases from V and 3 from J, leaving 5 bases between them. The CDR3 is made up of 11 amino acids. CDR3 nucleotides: TGCAGCGTTACACACTACAATGAGCAGTTCTTC. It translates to CSVTHYNEQFF.

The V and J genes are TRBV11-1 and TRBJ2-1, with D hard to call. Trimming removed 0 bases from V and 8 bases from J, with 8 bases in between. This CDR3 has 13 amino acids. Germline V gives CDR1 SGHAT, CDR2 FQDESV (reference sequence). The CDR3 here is CASSLASRDEQFF. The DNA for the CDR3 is TGTGCCAGCAGCTTAGCTTCCCGGGATGAGCAGTTCTTC.

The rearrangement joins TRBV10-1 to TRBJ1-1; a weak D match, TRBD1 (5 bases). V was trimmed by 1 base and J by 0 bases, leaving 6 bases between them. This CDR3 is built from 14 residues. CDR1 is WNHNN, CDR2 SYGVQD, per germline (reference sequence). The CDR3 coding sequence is TGCGCCAGCAGTGAGTGGGGCCTGAACACTGAAGCTTTCTTT. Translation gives CASSEWGLNTEAFF.

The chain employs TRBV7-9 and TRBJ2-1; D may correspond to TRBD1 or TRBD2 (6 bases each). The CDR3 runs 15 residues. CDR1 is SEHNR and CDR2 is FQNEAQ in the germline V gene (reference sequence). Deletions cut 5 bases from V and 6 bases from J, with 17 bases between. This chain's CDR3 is CASSLEGGLGNEQFF. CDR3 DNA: TGTGCCAGCAGCCTCGAGGGGGGACTGGGCAATGAGCAGTTCTTC.

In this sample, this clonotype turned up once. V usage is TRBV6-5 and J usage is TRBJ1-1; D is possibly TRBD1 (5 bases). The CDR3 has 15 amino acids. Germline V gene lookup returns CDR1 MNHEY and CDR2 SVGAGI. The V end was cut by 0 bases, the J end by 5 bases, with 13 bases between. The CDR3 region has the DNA TGTGCCAGCAGTTACTCCGGCGGGGGAGGTACTGAAGCTTTCTTT. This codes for CASSYSGGGGTEAFF.

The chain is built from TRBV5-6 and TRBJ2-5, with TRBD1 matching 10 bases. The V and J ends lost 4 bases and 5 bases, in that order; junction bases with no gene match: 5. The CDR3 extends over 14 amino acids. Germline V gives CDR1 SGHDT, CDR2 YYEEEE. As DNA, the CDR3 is TGTGCCAGCAGCCGGGACAGGGGTAGGGAGACCCAGTACTTC. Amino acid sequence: CASSRDRGRETQYF.

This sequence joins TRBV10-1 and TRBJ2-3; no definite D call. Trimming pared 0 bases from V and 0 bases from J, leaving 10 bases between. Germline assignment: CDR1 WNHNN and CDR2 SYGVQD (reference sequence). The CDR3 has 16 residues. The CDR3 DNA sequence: TGCGCCAGCAGTGAGTCAGGCAGTGGGAGCACAGATACGCAGTATTTT. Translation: CASSESGSGSTDTQYF.

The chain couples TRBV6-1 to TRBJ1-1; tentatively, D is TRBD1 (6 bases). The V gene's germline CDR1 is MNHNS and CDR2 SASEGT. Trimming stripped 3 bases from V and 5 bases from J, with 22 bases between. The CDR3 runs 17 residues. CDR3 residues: CASSETRPGHRTTEAFF. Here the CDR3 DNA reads TGTGCCAGCAGTGAGACCAGACCGGGACATAGGACTACTGAAGCTTTCTTT.